This TCR beta chain is drawn from a study of blood T cell repertoires in COVID-19. The method was immunoSEQ multiplex PCR; TCRdb's version includes in-frame clones alone and lacks a portion of them. The sample consists of 300,000 or so clones, roughly 85% of them appearing once. Participants' reported clinical history set cohort assignment. The CDR3 sequence is 15 residues long. V shed 4 bases and J shed 7 bases, with 16 bases lying between them. Germline loops: CDR1 LGHDT, CDR2 YNNKEL (reference sequence). The sample consisted of PBMCs or T cells enriched from blood (not recorded which). The sequence was collected from a woman aged 40 to 50 with acute COVID-19. This rearrangement joins TRBV3-1 (or the pseudogene TRBV3-2) to TRBJ2-2; no reliable D call. The CDR3 spells CASSLLAPPGGELFF. DNA of the CDR3: TGTGCCAGCAGCCTATTGGCCCCCCCGGGCGGGGAGCTGTTTTTT.